The following is a T cell receptor (beta chain) sequence with its context. The sample belongs to a study of blood T cell repertoires in COVID-19. About the research overall: Researchers got acute and convalescent COVID-19 samples from the United States, Italy and Spain. The cDNA or gDNA used as material had been derived from T cells, B-cell-depleted T cells, or PBMCs.

Authors' analysis steps: Using reference gene primer amplification, nucleated cell counts were estimated. TCRdb's table, derived via immunoSEQ multiplex PCR, lists solely in-frame clones and lacks some. The V and J calls and clone size are taken from that table; D and trimming were inferred from the DNA. In the table there are around 200,000 clones, roughly 81% of which are singletons. There are 15 residues in the CDR3. Germline CDR1 reads SGHRS; CDR2 reads YFSETQ. V lost 0 bases, J lost 4 bases, and 2 bases stayed unmatched. V and J are TRBV5-1 and TRBJ2-1; 9 positions agree with TRBD2. Sample: peripheral blood. The TCR originated in a woman aged 80 or over with acute or convalescent COVID-19. The CDR3 sequence: CASSLASGVYNEQFF. For the CDR3, the DNA is TGCGCCAGCAGCTTGGCTAGCGGGGTGTACAATGAGCAGTTCTTC.